This T cell receptor (beta chain) was found in a study of regulatory T cells in long-lasting Graves disease. Time point noted: newly diagnosed GD, antithyroid drugs for less than 3 months. TCR sequences were obtained from RNA taken from PBMCs. In building TCR beta libraries, iRepertoire HTBI primers were used together with Arm-PCR of CDR3 regions. Using its own MiXCR run on the multiplex PCR reads, TCRdb lists one record per CDR3 protein. The sample consists of roughly 440,000 distinct CDR3 sequences, about 17% of them appearing once. The sample holds a few counts of this clonotype. The same data also contributed to another study, on T cells in Graves' hyperthyroidism and ophthalmopathy.

The sequence came from a woman between 18 and 29 years old with Graves disease. The sample in question was peripheral blood mononuclear cells (PBMCs), obtained at new diagnosis, from a patient treated with antithyroid drugs.

CDR3 DNA: TGTGCCAGCAGCCCAACTAGCGGGACCCGCAATGAGCAGTTCTTC. Its protein product is CASSPTSGTRNEQFF. The chain carries TRBV7-3 and TRBJ2-1, with 10 bases fitting TRBD2. Germline CDR1 and CDR2: SGHTA and FQGTGA. Trimming took 5 bases from V and 6 from J; bases not matched to a gene: 7. This CDR3 contains 15 residues.